These T cell receptor beta chains were read from a single sample in a study of blood T cell repertoires in COVID-19. Assay: immunoSEQ multiplex PCR; the TCRdb copy retains only in-frame clones and omits some. The data contain 100,000 to 150,000 clones, over 80% of them singletons. The sequenced material came from peripheral blood. Every receptor here comes from a man between 65 and 85 years old with acute or convalescent COVID-19. CDR3s include the opening cysteine and the closing phenylalanine or tryptophan. The order of the fields is J gene, clone size, D gene, V gene, CDR3 DNA, CDR3 protein. The D gene is left open where the match is weak. The size field is filled for only some rows; it gives once, few, many or a size class.

TRBJ2-7 | - | TRBD2 | TRBV4-2 | TGTGCCAGCAGCCAAGACCTATCCCGGGGGGGCGACGAGCAGTACTTC | CASSQDLSRGGDEQYF
TRBJ1-2 | - | - | TRBV7-9 | TGTGCCAGCAGCTCGGACAGACAATCTTCCTATGGCTACACCTTC | CASSSDRQSSYGYTF
TRBJ2-3 | - | - | TRBV7-9 | TGTGCCAGCAGCTTATCGCGGGGTGACTCAGATACGCAGTATTTT | CASSLSRGDSDTQYF
TRBJ1-1 | - | - | TRBV5-1 | TGCGCCAGCAGCTTGTTACCGGACGGGGGAGGAGGCACTGAAGCTTTCTTT | CASSLLPDGGGGTEAFF
TRBJ2-1 | few | TRBD1 | TRBV10-1 | TGCGCCAGCAGTGAAGCCCAGGGGGCCTACAATGAGCAGTTCTTC | CASSEAQGAYNEQFF
TRBJ2-5 | - | TRBD1 | TRBV7-2 | TGTGCCAGCAGCTTACACAGGGGGCGAGAGACCCAGTACTTC | CASSLHRGRETQYF
TRBJ2-2 | - | - | TRBV6-5 | TGTGCCAGCAGTCTCCGGGGGAGAGACACCGGGGAGCTGTTTTTT | CASSLRGRDTGELFF
TRBJ2-7 | - | - | TRBV5-5 | TGTGCCAGCAGCTGGGGCCAGGGCCCGTCCTACGAGCAGTACTTC | CASSWGQGPSYEQYF
TRBJ2-4 | - | TRBD1 | TRBV5-4 | TGTGCCAGCGGCACCGGGACAGACAAAGCCAAAAACATTCAGTACTTC | CASGTGTDKAKNIQYF
TRBJ2-1 | - | TRBD2 | TRBV5-1 | TGCGCCAGCAGCCCCAACCAGGGACTAGCGGGGGGGCCCGAGCAGTTCTTC | CASSPNQGLAGGPEQFF
TRBJ2-1 | few | TRBD2 | TRBV9 | TGTGCCAGCAGCGTAGCCGGGGGGGCCTTCAATGAGCAGTTCTTC | CASSVAGGAFNEQFF
TRBJ2-7 | - | TRBD1 | TRBV6-1 | TGTGCCAGCAGTGAGGGGACAGTACCGACCTACGAGCAGTACTTC | CASSEGTVPTYEQYF
TRBJ1-5 | few | - | TRBV6-1 | TGTGCCAGCAGTGAAGGGCAGGGTGCGGATCCCCAGCATTTT | CASSEGQGADPQHF
TRBJ1-2 | few | TRBD1 | TRBV4-1 | TGCGCCAGCAGCCAGCCCCGACAGGGTGGGAACTATGGCTACACCTTC | CASSQPRQGGNYGYTF
TRBJ2-2 | few | TRBD2 | TRBV5-1 | TGCGCCAGCAGCCCGGGGGGGGTAGACACCGGGGAGCTGTTTTTT | CASSPGGVDTGELFF
TRBJ2-2 | - | - | TRBV18 | TGTGCCAGCTCACCATCCCCGGGGTCGTTAAACACCGGGGAGCTGTTTTTT | CASSPSPGSLNTGELFF
TRBJ1-1 | - | - | TRBV9 | TGTGCCAGCAGCTCCAGGGTGGACACTGAAGCTTTCTTT | CASSSRVDTEAFF
TRBJ2-4 | - | TRBD2 | TRBV4-1 | TGCGCCAGCAGCCCTAATAGCGGGGGTGCCAAAAACATTCAGTACTTC | CASSPNSGGAKNIQYF
TRBJ1-2 | - | - | TRBV6-5 | TGTGCCAGTCGTGGGCAGACTAACTATGGCTACACCTTC | CASRGQTNYGYTF
TRBJ2-7 | - | TRBD1 | TRBV11-3 | TGTGCCAGCAGTGCCGACAGGGGCTACGAGCAGTACTTC | CASSADRGYEQYF
TRBJ2-2 | - | - | TRBV10-3 | TGTGCCATCAGTGAGTCCCGCGGGGTGAACACCGGGGAGCTGTTTTTT | CAISESRGVNTGELFF
TRBJ2-5 | - | - | TRBV7-9 | TGTGCCAGCAGCTTGGGGGCCGGTCAAGAGACCCAGTACTTC | CASSLGAGQETQYF
TRBJ1-4 | - | - | TRBV10-2 | TGCGCCAGCAGTGACGGAGGGGCGGGTGATGAAAAACTGTTTTTT | CASSDGGAGDEKLFF
TRBJ2-2 | - | - | TRBV24-1 | TGTGCCACCAGTGATCCTCAACCTGGACAATCTCTGGGGACCGGGGAGCTGTTTTTT | CATSDPQPGQSLGTGELFF
TRBJ2-5 | - | TRBD2 | TRBV5-6 | TGTGCCAGCAGAAGACTAGCGGGGGGTCAGACCCAGTACTTC | CASRRLAGGQTQYF
TRBJ1-2 | - | - | TRBV11-2 | TGTGCCAGCAGCGGGGCCTCGGCAGGGAACAGCTACACCTTC | CASSGASAGNSYTF
TRBJ2-1 | - | TRBD1 | TRBV23-1 | TGCGCCAGCGCGGGCAGGGGGCGGGGATCCTACAATGAGCAGTTCTTC | CASAGRGRGSYNEQFF
TRBJ1-5 | - | - | TRBV18 | TGTGCCAGCTCACCATCCGCAGGGCCGGGCAATCAGCCCCAGCATTTT | CASSPSAGPGNQPQHF
TRBJ1-3 | - | - | TRBV10-3 | TGTGCCACAGGACACCCGGGAAACACCATATATTTT | CATGHPGNTIYF
TRBJ1-6 | - | - | TRBV28 | TGTGCCAGCAGTTTAATCGGTCGGTTAAATTCACCCCTCCACTTT | CASSLIGRLNSPLHF
TRBJ1-6 | - | - | TRBV11-2 | TGTGCCAGCCCCGGGGAGAAGAATAATTCACCCCTCCACTTT | CASPGEKNNSPLHF
TRBJ2-7 | - | TRBD1 | TRBV23-1 | TGCGCGGCAGTCGCCCCGGGACAGGGCACCTACGAGCAGTACTTC | CAAVAPGQGTYEQYF
TRBJ1-4 | once | - | TRBV7-2 | TGTGCCAGCAGCTTTATCAAGGGGGAAAAACTGTTTTTT | CASSFIKGEKLFF
TRBJ2-2 | once | TRBD1 | TRBV2 | TGTGCCAGCAGGGACAGGATGATCGGGGAGCTGTTTTTT | CASRDRMIGELFF
TRBJ1-2 | few | - | TRBV5-5 | TGTGCCAGCAGCTTAGGGGTGACAGGTACGAGCTACACCTTC | CASSLGVTGTSYTF
TRBJ2-7 | - | TRBD1 | TRBV4-1 | TGCGCCAGCAGCACCCTGGCAGGGGGCATTTACGAGCAGTACTTC | CASSTLAGGIYEQYF
TRBJ2-3 | - | - | TRBV6-5 | TGTGCCAGCAGTTATAGGGGCCGCACAGATACGCAGTATTTT | CASSYRGRTDTQYF
TRBJ2-3 | once | TRBD2 | TRBV12-5 | TGTGCTAGTGCCCGGACTAGCGGGGAACTCACAGATACGCAGTATTTT | CASARTSGELTDTQYF
TRBJ1-4 | - | TRBD1 | TRBV5-1 | TGCGCCAGCAGCTTGGGGACAGGGGGGGAAAAACTGTTTTTT | CASSLGTGGEKLFF
TRBJ2-7 | - | TRBD2 | TRBV19 | TGTGCCAGTAGTCCCCGGCGGGGGGCCGTCACCTACGAGCAGTACTTC | CASSPRRGAVTYEQYF
TRBJ1-2 | - | - | TRBV18 | TGTGCCAGCTCACTTCTTCAGGGGAATGGACTCGATTCATATGGCTACACCTTC | CASSLLQGNGLDSYGYTF